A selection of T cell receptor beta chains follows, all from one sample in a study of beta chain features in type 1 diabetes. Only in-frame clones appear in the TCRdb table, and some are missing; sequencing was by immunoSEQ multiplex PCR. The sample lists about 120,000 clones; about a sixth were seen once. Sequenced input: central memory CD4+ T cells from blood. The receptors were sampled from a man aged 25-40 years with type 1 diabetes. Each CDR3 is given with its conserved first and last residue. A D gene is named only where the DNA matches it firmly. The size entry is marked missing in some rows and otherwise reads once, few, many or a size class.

CDR3: CASSLVIPSSYNEQFF
DNA: TGTGCCAGCAGCTTAGTCATCCCGAGCTCCTACAATGAGCAGTTCTTC
V: TRBV7-2
D: -
J: TRBJ2-1
size: few

CDR3: CASSPISRETQYF
DNA: TGTGCCAGCAGCCCCATCTCTAGAGAGACCCAGTACTTC
V: TRBV7-9
D: -
J: TRBJ2-5
size: -

CDR3: CASSPQWNTEAFF
DNA: TGCGCCAGCAGCCCGCAGTGGAACACTGAAGCTTTCTTT
V: TRBV4-3
D: -
J: TRBJ1-1
size: -

CDR3: CATKGQWSNEQFF
DNA: TGTGCCACCAAAGGACAATGGTCCAATGAGCAGTTCTTC
V: TRBV11-3
D: -
J: TRBJ2-1
size: many

CDR3: CSVEKGQYHEQFF
DNA: TGCAGCGTTGAAAAGGGACAATACCATGAGCAGTTCTTC
V: TRBV29-1
D: -
J: TRBJ2-1
size: -

CDR3: CASSQDRGPDTQYF
DNA: TGCGCCAGCAGCCAAGATCGGGGCCCAGATACGCAGTATTTT
V: TRBV4-3
D: -
J: TRBJ2-3
size: few

CDR3: CSARTQDYEQYF
DNA: TGCAGCGCCCGGACCCAAGATTACGAGCAGTACTTC
V: TRBV29-1
D: -
J: TRBJ2-7
size: few

CDR3: CASSEAGQGFGSPLHF
DNA: TGTGCCAGCAGTGAAGCCGGACAGGGGTTTGGGTCACCCCTCCACTTT
V: TRBV2
D: TRBD1
J: TRBJ1-6
size: few

CDR3: CASSRIPTSGGANEQFF
DNA: TGTGCCAGCAGCCGCATACCGACTAGCGGGGGGGCAAATGAGCAGTTCTTC
V: TRBV25-1
D: TRBD2
J: TRBJ2-1
size: few

CDR3: CASSFTVTTSTDTQYF
DNA: TGTGCCAGCAGCTTCACCGTGACAACTAGCACAGATACGCAGTATTTT
V: TRBV11-1
D: -
J: TRBJ2-3
size: -

CDR3: CASSQRGGAGELFF
DNA: TGTGCCAGCAGCCAGCGTGGAGGGGCCGGGGAGCTGTTTTTT
V: TRBV4-2
D: -
J: TRBJ2-2
size: -

CDR3: CASSQVIAAGANVLTF
DNA: TGCGCCAGCAGCCAAGTGATCGCGGCCGGGGCCAACGTCCTGACTTTC
V: TRBV4-3
D: -
J: TRBJ2-6
size: few

CDR3: CASSLASTGGNSPLHF
DNA: TGTGCCAGCAGCTTAGCTTCGACAGGGGGGAATTCACCCCTCCACTTT
V: TRBV11-2
D: TRBD1
J: TRBJ1-6
size: few

CDR3: CASQEFYNEQFF
DNA: TGCGCCAGCCAGGAGTTCTACAATGAGCAGTTCTTC
V: TRBV5-1
D: -
J: TRBJ2-1
size: few

CDR3: CASSLGQGDQAFF
DNA: TGTGCCAGCAGCCTGGGACAGGGGGACCAAGCTTTCTTT
V: TRBV7-9
D: TRBD1
J: TRBJ1-1
size: -

CDR3: CASRSLNTGELFF
DNA: TGCGCCAGCAGGTCTCTAAACACCGGGGAGCTGTTTTTT
V: TRBV5-1
D: -
J: TRBJ2-2
size: few

CDR3: CAWSVMEKLFF
DNA: TGTGCCTGGAGTGTTATGGAAAAACTGTTTTTT
V: TRBV30
D: -
J: TRBJ1-4
size: few

CDR3: CASSSGGLSPYEQYF
DNA: TGTGCCAGCTCCTCAGGGGGCCTTTCGCCCTACGAGCAGTACTTC
V: TRBV6-5
D: TRBD1
J: TRBJ2-7
size: few

CDR3: CASRETGAQETQYF
DNA: TGTGCCAGTAGAGAAACAGGAGCCCAAGAGACCCAGTACTTC
V: TRBV19
D: -
J: TRBJ2-5
size: -

CDR3: CASTTTVQETQYF
DNA: TGTGCCAGCACCACGACAGTCCAAGAGACCCAGTACTTC
V: TRBV7-2
D: -
J: TRBJ2-5
size: few

CDR3: CASSRKQGMNTGELFF
DNA: TGTGCCAGCAGTCGGAAGCAGGGAATGAACACCGGGGAGCTGTTTTTT
V: TRBV7-2
D: -
J: TRBJ2-2
size: -

CDR3: CASSGGGTGANVLTF
DNA: TGTGCCAGCAGCGGCGGAGGCACTGGGGCCAACGTCCTGACTTTC
V: TRBV7-2
D: -
J: TRBJ2-6
size: few

CDR3: CACWGDRAPEQYF
DNA: TGTGCCTGCTGGGGGGACAGGGCCCCCGAGCAGTACTTC
V: TRBV30
D: TRBD1
J: TRBJ2-7
size: -

CDR3: CASSQRTVSSYEQYF
DNA: TGTGCCAGCAGCCAAAGGACCGTAAGCTCCTACGAGCAGTACTTC
V: TRBV13
D: -
J: TRBJ2-7
size: -

CDR3: CASSHRGHIDSPLHF
DNA: TGTGCCAGCAGTCACAGGGGGCACATCGATTCACCCCTCCACTTT
V: TRBV27
D: TRBD1
J: TRBJ1-6
size: few

CDR3: CAISESSGGTNEQFF
DNA: TGTGCCATCAGTGAGTCTAGCGGGGGGACCAATGAGCAGTTCTTC
V: TRBV10-3
D: TRBD2
J: TRBJ2-1
size: many

CDR3: CASSFRGKAFF
DNA: TGTGCCAGCAGCTTTCGAGGAAAAGCTTTCTTT
V: TRBV11-3
D: -
J: TRBJ1-1
size: few

CDR3: CAWRGLAGKETQYF
DNA: TGTGCCTGGAGGGGACTAGCGGGGAAGGAGACCCAGTACTTC
V: TRBV30
D: TRBD2
J: TRBJ2-5
size: -

CDR3: CASSQPSNYGYTF
DNA: TGTGCCAGCAGCCAGCCTTCTAACTATGGCTACACCTTC
V: TRBV14
D: -
J: TRBJ1-2
size: -

CDR3: CASSFGGRPDTQYF
DNA: TGTGCCAGCAGCTTTGGGGGGCGCCCAGATACGCAGTATTTT
V: TRBV7-2
D: -
J: TRBJ2-3
size: few

CDR3: CASSMGQGSEQYF
DNA: TGTGCCAGCAGCATGGGACAGGGGAGCGAGCAGTACTTC
V: TRBV11-2
D: TRBD1
J: TRBJ2-7
size: -

CDR3: CSVGSGPYGYTF
DNA: TGCAGCGTTGGGAGCGGACCCTATGGCTACACCTTC
V: TRBV29-1
D: -
J: TRBJ1-2
size: many

CDR3: CASSWDRTNTGELFF
DNA: TGTGCCAGCAGTTGGGACAGAACGAACACCGGGGAGCTGTTTTTT
V: TRBV6-5
D: TRBD1
J: TRBJ2-2
size: -

CDR3: CASLSEGTLHF
DNA: TGTGCCAGCCTCAGCGAGGGTACCCTCCACTTT
V: TRBV7-9
D: -
J: TRBJ1-6
size: -

CDR3: CSADSQETQYF
DNA: TGCAGTGCGGACAGTCAAGAGACCCAGTACTTC
V: TRBV20-1
D: -
J: TRBJ2-5
size: -

CDR3: CASSEGQGAKAFF
DNA: TGTGCCAGCAGTGAAGGGCAGGGGGCGAAGGCTTTCTTT
V: TRBV2
D: TRBD1
J: TRBJ1-1
size: -

CDR3: CTSSQAPSGGPKNEQFF
DNA: TGCACCAGCAGCCAAGCTCCATCGGGGGGGCCGAAGAATGAGCAGTTCTTC
V: TRBV1
D: -
J: TRBJ2-1
size: -

CDR3: CAIRGTEQETQYF
DNA: TGTGCCATCAGAGGGACGGAACAAGAGACCCAGTACTTC
V: TRBV10-3
D: -
J: TRBJ2-5
size: few

CDR3: CASRLKATYEQYF
DNA: TGTGCCAGCAGATTAAAGGCCACCTACGAGCAGTACTTC
V: TRBV27
D: -
J: TRBJ2-7
size: few

CDR3: CASSIMGTENTEAFF
DNA: TGTGCCAGCTCCATTATGGGGACAGAGAACACTGAAGCTTTCTTT
V: TRBV18
D: TRBD1
J: TRBJ1-1
size: few

CDR3: CASSPQGAVQGYTF
DNA: TGTGCCAGCTCACCACAGGGGGCGGTTCAAGGCTACACCTTC
V: TRBV18
D: TRBD1
J: TRBJ1-2
size: few

CDR3: CASSVNRYEQYF
DNA: TGTGCCAGCAGTGTTAATAGGTACGAGCAGTACTTC
V: TRBV2
D: -
J: TRBJ2-7
size: -

CDR3: CASGAGRYNEQFF
DNA: TGTGCCAGCGGGGCGGGGCGATACAATGAGCAGTTCTTC
V: TRBV7-2
D: -
J: TRBJ2-1
size: few

CDR3: CASSLVQGAQPYEQYF
DNA: TGTGCCAGCAGCTTAGTACAGGGGGCCCAACCCTACGAGCAGTACTTC
V: TRBV7-8
D: TRBD1
J: TRBJ2-7
size: -

CDR3: CATSRGGPSTNTGELFF
DNA: TGTGCCACCAGCAGAGGTGGACCTTCGACGAACACCGGGGAGCTGTTTTTT
V: TRBV15
D: -
J: TRBJ2-2
size: few

CDR3: CASSFGGVADTQYF
DNA: TGTGCCAGCAGCTTTGGGGGCGTCGCAGATACGCAGTATTTT
V: TRBV7-6
D: -
J: TRBJ2-3
size: -

CDR3: CTMGPVTVLTF
DNA: TGCACCATGGGGCCCGTCACCGTCCTGACTTTC
V: TRBV1
D: -
J: TRBJ2-6
size: few

CDR3: CASSLVVNQETQYF
DNA: TGTGCCAGCAGCTTAGTAGTCAACCAAGAGACCCAGTACTTC
V: TRBV7-2
D: -
J: TRBJ2-5
size: -

CDR3: CASRDLAGGITDTQYF
DNA: TGTGCCAGCAGAGATCTAGCGGGGGGCATCACAGATACGCAGTATTTT
V: TRBV2
D: TRBD2
J: TRBJ2-3
size: few

CDR3: CASSLIGRGKNIQYF
DNA: TGTGCCAGCAGTTTGATCGGCAGGGGAAAAAACATTCAGTACTTC
V: TRBV28
D: -
J: TRBJ2-4
size: -

CDR3: CASSAAGGQGTGELFF
DNA: TGTGCCAGCAGCGCCGCCGGGGGCCAAGGAACCGGGGAGCTGTTTTTT
V: TRBV7-2
D: -
J: TRBJ2-2
size: few

CDR3: CASSYAGQGADTQYF
DNA: TGTGCCAGCAGTTATGCGGGACAGGGGGCAGATACGCAGTATTTT
V: TRBV6-6
D: TRBD1
J: TRBJ2-3
size: -

CDR3: CAISEAVFGTGPETQYF
DNA: TGTGCCATCAGTGAGGCTGTCTTCGGGACAGGGCCAGAGACCCAGTACTTC
V: TRBV10-3
D: TRBD1
J: TRBJ2-5
size: few

CDR3: CASSYSGGVYEQYF
DNA: TGTGCCAGCAGTTACTCCGGTGGGGTCTACGAGCAGTACTTC
V: TRBV6-5
D: -
J: TRBJ2-7
size: many

CDR3: CASSRGAGGATDTQYF
DNA: TGTGCCAGCAGCCGCGGAGCGGGGGGAGCCACAGATACGCAGTATTTT
V: TRBV7-2
D: TRBD2
J: TRBJ2-3
size: few

CDR3: CASSKGQPPHNEQFF
DNA: TGTGCCAGCTCAAAGGGACAGCCACCCCACAATGAGCAGTTCTTC
V: TRBV18
D: TRBD1
J: TRBJ2-1
size: few

CDR3: CASQGGTNSHEQYF
DNA: TGTGCCAGCCAAGGAGGGACCAACTCCCACGAGCAGTACTTC
V: TRBV27
D: -
J: TRBJ2-7
size: few